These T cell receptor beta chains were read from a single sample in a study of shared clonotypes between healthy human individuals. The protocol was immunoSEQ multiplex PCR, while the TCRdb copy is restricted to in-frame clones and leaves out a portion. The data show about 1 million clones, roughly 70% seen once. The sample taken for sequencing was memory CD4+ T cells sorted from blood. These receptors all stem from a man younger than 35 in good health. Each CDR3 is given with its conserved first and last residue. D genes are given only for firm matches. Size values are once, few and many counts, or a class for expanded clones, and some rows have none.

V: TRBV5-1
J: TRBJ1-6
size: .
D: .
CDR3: CASSFPGGNSPLHF
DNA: TGCGCCAGCAGCTTCCCGGGTGGTAATTCACCCCTCCACTTT

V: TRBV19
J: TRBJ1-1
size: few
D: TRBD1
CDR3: CASNKQGAINTEAFF
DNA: TGTGCCAGTAACAAACAGGGGGCGATAAACACTGAAGCTTTCTTT

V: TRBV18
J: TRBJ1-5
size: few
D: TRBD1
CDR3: CASSPGQGNQPQHF
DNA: TGTGCCAGCTCACCGGGACAGGGAAATCAGCCCCAGCATTTT

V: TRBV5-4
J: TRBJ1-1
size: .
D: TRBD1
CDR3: CASSSGQGGVYTEAFF
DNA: TGTGCCAGCAGCTCGGGGCAGGGGGGTGTGTACACTGAAGCTTTCTTT

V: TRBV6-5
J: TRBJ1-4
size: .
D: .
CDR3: CASRDGPYEKLFF
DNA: TGTGCCAGCAGAGACGGACCCTACGAAAAACTGTTTTTT

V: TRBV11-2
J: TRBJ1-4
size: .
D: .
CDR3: CASSLGTATNEKLFF
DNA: TGTGCCAGCAGCCTTGGGACTGCAACTAATGAAAAACTGTTTTTT

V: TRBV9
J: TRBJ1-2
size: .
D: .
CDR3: CASSTSPAGHYGYTF
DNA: TGTGCCAGCAGCACCTCCCCTGCAGGACACTATGGCTACACCTTC

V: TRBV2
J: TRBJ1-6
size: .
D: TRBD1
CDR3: CATKTGGNSPLHF
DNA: TGTGCCACCAAGACAGGGGGGAATTCACCCCTCCACTTT

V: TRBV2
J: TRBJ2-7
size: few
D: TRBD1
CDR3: CASINRGWEKGSYEQYF
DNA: TGTGCCAGCATTAACAGGGGGTGGGAGAAGGGGTCCTACGAGCAGTACTTC

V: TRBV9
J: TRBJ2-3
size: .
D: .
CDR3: CASSGGVQNTQYF
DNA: TGTGCCAGCAGCGGGGGGGTACAGAATACGCAGTATTTT

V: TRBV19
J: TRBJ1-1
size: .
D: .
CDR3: CASSTGGRTEAFF
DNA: TGTGCCAGTAGTACCGGGGGTAGGACTGAAGCTTTCTTT

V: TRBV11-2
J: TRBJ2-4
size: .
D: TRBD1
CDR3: CASSSTGKERDIQYF
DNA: TGTGCCAGCAGCTCGACAGGGAAGGAGAGGGACATTCAGTACTTC

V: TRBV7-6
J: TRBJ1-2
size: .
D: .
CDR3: CASSSTGSLDYGYTF
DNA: TGTGCCAGCAGTTCCACAGGGTCACTGGACTATGGCTACACCTTC

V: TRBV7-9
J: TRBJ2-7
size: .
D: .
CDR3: CASSLPQGNEQYF
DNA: TGTGCCAGCAGCCTACCGCAGGGTAACGAGCAGTACTTC

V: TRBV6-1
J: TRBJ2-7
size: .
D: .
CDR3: CASSPLEAYEQYF
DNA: TGTGCCAGCAGCCCCTTAGAAGCCTACGAGCAGTACTTC

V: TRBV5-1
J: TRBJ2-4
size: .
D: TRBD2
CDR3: CASSLTSDLAKNIQYF
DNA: TGCGCCAGCAGCTTGACTAGCGACCTTGCCAAAAACATTCAGTACTTC

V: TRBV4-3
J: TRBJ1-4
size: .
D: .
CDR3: CASSQDAGFLEKLFF
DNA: TGCGCCAGCAGCCAAGATGCGGGGTTTTTGGAAAAACTGTTTTTT

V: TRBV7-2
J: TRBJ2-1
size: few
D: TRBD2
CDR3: CASSRTSYIYNEQFF
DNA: TGTGCCAGCAGCCGGACTAGCTACATTTACAATGAGCAGTTCTTC

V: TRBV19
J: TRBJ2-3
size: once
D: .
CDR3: CASRNPGSTDTQYF
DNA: TGTGCCAGTAGGAACCCTGGTAGCACAGATACGCAGTATTTT

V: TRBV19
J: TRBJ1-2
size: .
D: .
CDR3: CASALGLFAANYGYTF
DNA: TGTGCCAGTGCTCTTGGACTCTTCGCGGCTAACTATGGCTACACCTTC

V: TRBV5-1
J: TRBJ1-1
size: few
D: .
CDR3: CASSLDDGTEAFF
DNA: TGCGCCAGCAGCTTGGATGATGGAACGGAAGCTTTCTTT

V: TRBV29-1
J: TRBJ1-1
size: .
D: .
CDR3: CSVEREMNTEAFF
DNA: TGCAGCGTTGAAAGGGAGATGAACACTGAAGCTTTCTTT

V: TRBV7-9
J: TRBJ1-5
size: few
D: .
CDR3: CASSSPGNHNQPQHF
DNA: TGTGCCAGCAGCTCTCCGGGGAACCACAATCAGCCCCAGCATTTT

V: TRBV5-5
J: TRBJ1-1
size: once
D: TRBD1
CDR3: CASSFGTANTEAFF
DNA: TGTGCCAGCAGCTTTGGGACAGCGAACACTGAAGCTTTCTTT

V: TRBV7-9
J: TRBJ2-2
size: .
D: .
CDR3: CASRRDAGELFF
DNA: TGTGCCAGCAGACGGGACGCCGGGGAGCTGTTTTTT

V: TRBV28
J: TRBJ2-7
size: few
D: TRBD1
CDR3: CASRTGGGYEQYF
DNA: TGTGCCAGCAGGACAGGGGGGGGATACGAGCAGTACTTC

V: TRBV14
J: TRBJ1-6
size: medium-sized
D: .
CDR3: CASSQFRQVPGIYNSPLHF
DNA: TGTGCCAGCAGCCAGTTCCGCCAGGTTCCCGGAATCTATAATTCACCCCTCCACTTT

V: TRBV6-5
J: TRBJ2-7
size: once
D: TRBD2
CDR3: CASGDGGYEQYF
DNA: TGTGCCAGCGGGGACGGGGGGTACGAGCAGTACTTC

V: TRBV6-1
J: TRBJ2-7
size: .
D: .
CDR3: CASSPFQRDEQYF
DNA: TGTGCCAGCAGCCCTTTCCAGAGGGACGAGCAGTACTTC

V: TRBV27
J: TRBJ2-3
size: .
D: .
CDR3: CASSLSSRTDTQYF
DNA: TGTGCCAGCAGTTTATCGTCGAGGACAGATACGCAGTATTTT

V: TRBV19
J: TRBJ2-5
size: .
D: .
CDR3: CASSTHRDWQETQYF
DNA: TGTGCCAGTAGTACCCACCGGGACTGGCAAGAGACCCAGTACTTC

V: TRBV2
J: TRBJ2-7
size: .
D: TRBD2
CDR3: CASSEKSGLADRRYEQYF
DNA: TGTGCCAGCAGTGAGAAGTCGGGACTAGCTGACCGGCGATACGAGCAGTACTTC

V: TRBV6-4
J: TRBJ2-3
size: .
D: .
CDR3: CASSDIYSEKSTDTQYF
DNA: TGTGCCAGCAGTGACATTTATAGCGAGAAGAGCACAGATACGCAGTATTTT

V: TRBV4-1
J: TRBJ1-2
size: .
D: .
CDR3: CASTRGLVDGYGYTF
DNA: TGCGCCAGCACCCGAGGATTGGTGGATGGCTATGGCTACACCTTC

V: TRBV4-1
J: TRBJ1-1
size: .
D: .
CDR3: CASSQFSRGEEAEAFF
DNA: TGCGCCAGCAGCCAATTTTCAAGGGGCGAGGAGGCTGAAGCTTTCTTT

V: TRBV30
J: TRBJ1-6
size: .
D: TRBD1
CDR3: CAWSVNRGGSPLHF
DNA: TGTGCCTGGAGTGTAAACAGGGGAGGTTCACCCCTCCACTTT

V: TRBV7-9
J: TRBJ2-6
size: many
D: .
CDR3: CASSLTSSGANVLTF
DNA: TGTGCCAGCAGCTTAACGAGCTCTGGGGCCAACGTCCTGACTTTC

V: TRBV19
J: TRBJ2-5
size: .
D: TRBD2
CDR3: CASRASGGAQETQYF
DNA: TGTGCCAGTAGGGCTAGCGGGGGGGCCCAAGAGACCCAGTACTTC

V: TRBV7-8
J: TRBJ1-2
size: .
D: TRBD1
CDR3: CASSRGVGTANYGYTF
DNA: TGTGCCAGCAGCAGGGGTGTGGGGACAGCTAACTATGGCTACACCTTC

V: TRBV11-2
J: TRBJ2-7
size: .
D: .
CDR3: CASSLEGGASHEQYF
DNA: TGTGCCAGCAGCTTAGAGGGGGGCGCCTCCCACGAGCAGTACTTC

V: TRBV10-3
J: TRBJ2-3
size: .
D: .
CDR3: CASETGQDSTDTQYF
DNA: TGTGCCAGCGAGACAGGCCAAGATAGCACAGATACGCAGTATTTT

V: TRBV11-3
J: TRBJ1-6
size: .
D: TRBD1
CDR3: CARAPGQDNSPLHF
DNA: TGTGCCAGGGCCCCGGGACAGGATAATTCACCCCTCCACTTT

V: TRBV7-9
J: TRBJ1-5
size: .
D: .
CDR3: CASSLAGLNQPQHF
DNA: TGTGCCAGCAGCTTAGCGGGTCTTAATCAGCCCCAGCATTTT

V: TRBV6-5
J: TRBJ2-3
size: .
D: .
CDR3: CASSQTPADTQYF
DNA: TGTGCCAGCAGCCAGACCCCGGCCGATACGCAGTATTTT

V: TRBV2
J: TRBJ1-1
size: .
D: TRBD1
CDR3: CASILQGETEAFF
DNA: TGTGCCAGCATCTTACAGGGGGAGACTGAAGCTTTCTTT

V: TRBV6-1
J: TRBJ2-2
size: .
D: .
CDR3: CASSEKGRAGELFF
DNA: TGTGCCAGCAGTGAAAAGGGACGAGCCGGGGAGCTGTTTTTT

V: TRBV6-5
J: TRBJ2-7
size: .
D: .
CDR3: CASSYPLETYEQYF
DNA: TGTGCCAGCAGTTACCCACTTGAGACCTACGAGCAGTACTTC